A selection of T cell receptor beta chains follows, all from one sample in a study of OX40 agonist ivuxolimab in advanced cancers. Assay: immunoSEQ multiplex PCR; the TCRdb copy retains only in-frame clones and omits some. The data hold about 99,000 clones, with roughly 95% observed a single time. The specimen comprised CD4+ or CD8+ T cells sorted from blood, sampled in a trial of the OX40 agonist ivuxolimab. The receptors stem from an adult with an advanced solid tumor such as melanoma, head and neck, liver or kidney cancer. CDR3s include the opening cysteine and the closing phenylalanine or tryptophan. A D gene is named only where the DNA matches it firmly. Clone size is given for some rows only: seen once, a few or many times, or a class if the clone is expanded.

V	size	J	length	D	DNA	CDR3
TRBV5-1	-	TRBJ1-4	17	-	TGCGCCAGCAGCTTGACACTCCTTGGGGCAACTAATGAAAAACTGTTTTTT	CASSLTLLGATNEKLFF
TRBV9	-	TRBJ2-5	14	-	TGTGCCAGCAGCGTAGATAACTTGCAAGAGACCCAGTACTTC	CASSVDNLQETQYF
TRBV25-1	-	TRBJ2-1	11	-	TGTGCCAGCCAAGGGGGATATGAGCAGTTCTTC	CASQGGYEQFF
TRBV7-2	once	TRBJ1-6	15	-	TGTGCCAGCAGCCTACTCGGGGGCGCAGGTTCACCCCTCCACTTT	CASSLLGGAGSPLHF
TRBV7-9	-	TRBJ2-3	16	-	TGTGCCAGCAGCTTAGATCCCGACAGAAGCACAGATACGCAGTATTTT	CASSLDPDRSTDTQYF
TRBV29-1	-	TRBJ2-1	14	-	TGCAGCATGGCAGGGTTAGTTAGAGACAATGAGCAGTTCTTC	CSMAGLVRDNEQFF
TRBV15	-	TRBJ1-1	14	TRBD1	TGTGCCACCAGCAGAGCCCCCGGGACAGGGGAAGCTTTCTTT	CATSRAPGTGEAFF
TRBV4-1	-	TRBJ1-6	15	-	TGCGCCAGCAGCCAAGTTCATGGAAATAATTCACCCCTCCACTTT	CASSQVHGNNSPLHF
TRBV4-1	-	TRBJ2-7	18	-	TGCGCCAGCAGCCATCCTATTTTGACGGCGGAGGAGCCCTACGAGCAGTACTTC	CASSHPILTAEEPYEQYF
TRBV15	-	TRBJ2-6	14	-	TGTGCCACCAGCAGCCTGGTAGGGGCCAACGTCCTGACTTTC	CATSSLVGANVLTF
TRBV28	-	TRBJ2-7	14	-	TGTGCCAGCAGTTCTCATACCTCCCCCTACGAGCAGTACTTC	CASSSHTSPYEQYF
TRBV6-6	-	TRBJ2-7	12	-	TGTGCCACCCGGGTCGGGTCCTACGAGCAGTACTTC	CATRVGSYEQYF
TRBV14	-	TRBJ2-7	13	-	TGTGCCAGCAGGGGGGACACCTCCTACGAGCAGTACTTC	CASRGDTSYEQYF
TRBV7-8	-	TRBJ1-4	15	TRBD1	TGTGCCAGCAGCTTCCAGGACAGGGGCGGTGAAAAACTGTTTTTT	CASSFQDRGGEKLFF
TRBV28	-	TRBJ2-7	13	-	TGTGCCAGCTCAGTTTCATATGGGGGGCCCCTCCGCTTC	CASSVSYGGPLRF
TRBV4-3	once	TRBJ2-1	14	TRBD2	TGCGCCAGCAGCCAAGAGCGGGAGATGTATGAGCAGTTCTTC	CASSQEREMYEQFF
TRBV28	few	TRBJ2-5	14	-	TGTGCCAGCAGTCCCTCCTCGGACCAAGAGACCCAGTACTTC	CASSPSSDQETQYF
TRBV4-1	-	TRBJ2-2	15	-	TGCGCCAGCAGCGAAGAGGGGATGGACACCGGGGAGCTGTTTTTT	CASSEEGMDTGELFF
TRBV4-1	-	TRBJ2-2	15	-	TGCGCCAGCAGCCAAGTCTCGAGGGGGACCGGGGAGCTGTTTTTT	CASSQVSRGTGELFF
TRBV19	-	TRBJ2-1	13	TRBD2	TGTGCCATTAGGGACGGGCTAGCGGATGAGCAGTTCTTC	CAIRDGLADEQFF
TRBV5-5	-	TRBJ2-6	17	-	TGTGCCAGCAGCTTTTCCAGCTTTCTCTCTGGGGCCAACGTCCTGACTTTC	CASSFSSFLSGANVLTF
TRBV7-9	-	TRBJ1-1	14	-	TGTGCCAGCAGCCCCCCCCCGGGTAACACTGAAGCTTTCTTT	CASSPPPGNTEAFF
TRBV5-1	-	TRBJ1-4	14	TRBD1	TGCGCCAGCGGACCGACAGGGCGGAATGAAAAACTGTTTTTT	CASGPTGRNEKLFF
TRBV27	-	TRBJ1-2	15	TRBD1	TGTGCCAGCAGTTTATCTGGACAGGGCGAGGGGGGCTACACCTTC	CASSLSGQGEGGYTF
TRBV7-9	-	TRBJ1-2	14	TRBD1	TGTGCCAGCAGCTTAGACGGGACAGGTAACGGCTACACCTTC	CASSLDGTGNGYTF
TRBV11-2	-	TRBJ1-6	15	-	TGTGCCAGCAGCTTAGATAGGAACCGGAATTCACCCCTCCACTTT	CASSLDRNRNSPLHF
TRBV19	once	TRBJ1-5	12	-	TGTGCCAGTGCCAGGGGAGGCCAGCCCCAGCATTTT	CASARGGQPQHF
TRBV28	-	TRBJ2-7	14	TRBD1	TGTGCCAGCAGCATCACAGGGGGCTTATACGAGCAGTACTTC	CASSITGGLYEQYF
TRBV19	-	TRBJ1-1	14	TRBD1	TGTGCCAGTAGTCCTTCGACAGGGGACACTGAAGCTTTCTTT	CASSPSTGDTEAFF
TRBV7-8	-	TRBJ1-1	15	-	TGTGCCAGCAGCCCACAGCCTGTTAAGAACACTGAAGCTTTCTTT	CASSPQPVKNTEAFF
TRBV19	-	TRBJ1-5	17	-	TGTGCCAGTAACTCTCTGAAGACGGATTATAGCAATCAGCCCCAGCATTTT	CASNSLKTDYSNQPQHF
TRBV13	-	TRBJ2-3	15	TRBD2	TGTGCCAGCAGCTTAGCGGGGGGGAGCACAGATACGCAGTATTTT	CASSLAGGSTDTQYF
TRBV4-1	-	TRBJ2-5	15	TRBD1	TGCGCCAGCAGCCAACCGCGAGGGGGCGAGGAGACCCAGTACTTC	CASSQPRGGEETQYF
TRBV27	-	TRBJ1-5	15	-	TGTGCCAGCAGTGCCGTGGGAGGGCGCAATCAGCCCCAGCATTTT	CASSAVGGRNQPQHF